The clone carrying this T cell receptor (beta chain) appeared a few times. Its antigen is still unknown. The data are from a study of cytomegalovirus exposure and HLA in healthy donors. Looking at the study overall: Inside one of the first data releases sat some 85 million unique TCRs taken from HLA-typed donors.

Study outcomes and limitations: Researchers reported in a later analysis that a missense DCLRE1C variant was tied to TCR beta V- and J-gene trimming. No immune exposure information besides CMV serostatus was available. Reportedly, HLA-A and HLA-B alleles of most subjects were accurately predicted from TCR beta.

The CDR3 has 17 residues. After removal of 3 bases from V and 0 bases from J, the junction contained 9 bases not matched to a gene. The germline V gene has CDR1 SGHVS and CDR2 FNYEAQ. 13 Jbeta primers and 60 Vbeta primers were used for the PCR. Using immunoSEQ multiplex PCR, the repertoire was profiled, and TCRdb retains in-frame clones only, with some absent. The sample yields about 110,000 clones, approximately 86% seen once. The TCR sequence derives from a man between 40 and 49 years old in good health and CMV-seronegative. The chain carries TRBV7-6 and TRBJ2-7, with 9 positions matching TRBD2. Sequenced material: PBMCs. CDR3 residues: CASSFGEAGGTSYEQYF. In nucleotides, the CDR3 is TGTGCCAGCAGCTTCGGAGAAGCGGGGGGCACCTCCTACGAGCAGTACTTC.